The 30 T cell receptor beta chains listed next were all sequenced from one sample in a study of blood T cells in healthy people across ages. For the second PCR, which ran for roughly 7 to 11 cycles, a sample-barcoded 5' primer and a J-beta primer mix were used. TCRdb fed the 5' RACE reads into MiXCR, producing one record per CDR3 protein. The sample records about 1.5 million distinct CDR3 sequences, approximately 42% being singletons. The sequenced material came from blood. These receptors all stem from a woman aged 18-30 years in good health.

V usage is TRBV7-9 and J usage is TRBJ2-5; 10 bases align to TRBD2. Per germline, CDR1 SEHNR and CDR2 FQNEAQ (reference sequence). With V trimmed by 7 bases and J by 11 bases, 13 bases remained unmatched. CDR3 length equals 14 residues. The CDR3 sequence: CASTGTSAYNEQYF. CDR3 nucleotides: TGTGCCAGCACCGGGACTAGCGCTTACAATGAGCAGTACTTC.

This rearrangement joins TRBV29-1 to TRBJ2-7; 7 nucleotides agree with TRBD1. The germline V gene encodes CDR1 SQVTM and CDR2 ANQGSEA. The CDR3 length is 14 residues. The ends lost 7 bases at V and 0 bases at J; junction bases unmatched: 9. Here the CDR3 reads CSGLPRDSSYEQYF. CDR3 sequence (DNA): TGCAGCGGCCTTCCCCGGGACAGCTCCTACGAGCAGTACTTC.

This clonotype was recorded a few times. The chain recombines TRBV27 with TRBJ2-1; 8 positions agree with TRBD2. With V trimmed by 5 bases and J by 4 bases, 13 bases remained unmatched. The CDR3 loop spans 17 amino acids. CDR1 and CDR2 from the germline V gene are MNHEY and SMNVEV (reference sequence). CDR3 region: CASSALGTSGLYNEQFF. As DNA, the CDR3 is TGTGCCAGCAGTGCCCTGGGAACTAGCGGCCTTTACAATGAGCAGTTCTTC.

This sequence joins TRBV15 and TRBJ2-7; the D gene is possibly TRBD1 (5 bases). In germline, CDR1 is LNHNV, CDR2 YYDKDF (reference sequence). Deletions cut 2 bases from V and 2 bases from J, with 13 bases between. The CDR3 has 15 amino acids. DNA of the CDR3: TGTGCCACCAGCAGATCGCGGACACCGACCTACGAGCAGTACTTC. Translation gives CATSRSRTPTYEQYF. Together with reference TRBV15 and TRBJ2-7, the CDR3 gives the full variable domain: DAMVIQNPRYQVTQFGKPVTLSCSQTLNHNVMYWYQQKSSQAPKLLFHYYDKDFNNEADTPDNFQSRRPNTSFCFLDIRSPGLGDTAMYLCATSRSRTPTYEQYFGPGTRLTVT.

The CDR3 DNA follows: TGCAGTGCTAGGCCCCCGGGATCTCGCTATGGCTACACCTTC. This encodes CSARPPGSRYGYTF. The chain combines TRBV20-1 with TRBJ1-2, with D unresolved. The CDR3 has 14 residues. Deletions cut 3 bases from V and 4 bases from J, with 15 bases between. CDR1 and CDR2 from the germline V gene are DFQATT and SNEGSKA (reference sequence).

This clonotype was recorded only once. The chain is built from TRBV6-2 or TRBV6-3 and TRBJ2-1; D is unresolved. The DNA end is more similar to TRBJ2-7, so the J call may be wrong. Looked up from germline, CDR1 is MNHEY and CDR2 is SVGEGT. The CDR3 contains 14 residues. DNA of the CDR3: TGTGCCAGCAGTTACCCCCAAATCTACAATGAGCAGTACTTC. Protein sequence: CASSYPQIYNEQYF.

The rearrangement uses TRBV4-1 and TRBJ2-2, with 10 positions matching TRBD1. The CDR3 runs to 18 residues. Per germline, CDR1 MGHRA and CDR2 YSYEKL. V gave up 2 bases and J gave up 10 bases; unmatched junction bases: 16. The CDR3 reads CASSQYPAIRQGAEELFF. CDR3 nucleotide sequence: TGCGCCAGCAGCCAATACCCCGCGATCAGACAGGGGGCCGAGGAGCTGTTTTTT.

V usage is TRBV7-9 and J usage is TRBJ1-5; no reliable D call. V was shortened by 0 bases and J by 5 bases, with 11 bases between the two germline ends. Germline V gene lookup returns CDR1 SEHNR and CDR2 FQNEAQ (reference sequence). This CDR3 spans 15 amino acids. The chain's CDR3 is CASSLATYEDQPQHF. DNA of the CDR3: TGTGCCAGCAGCTTAGCGACCTATGAGGATCAGCCCCAGCATTTT.

V is TRBV7-9 and J is TRBJ2-3; the D gene could be TRBD1 or TRBD2 (5 bases each). Germline V gene data show CDR1 as SEHNR and CDR2 as FQNEAQ (reference sequence). V lost 1 base, J lost 2 bases, and 22 bases lay in between. CDR3 length equals 19 residues. CDR3 nucleotides: TGTGCCAGCAGCTTAGGACCCGTCCCGGGGCTCGGGTTCACAGATACGCAGTATTTT. Protein: CASSLGPVPGLGFTDTQYF.

The rearrangement links TRBV9 to TRBJ2-7; 7 nucleotides line up with TRBD2. CDR1 is SGDLS, CDR2 YYNGEE, per germline. The V and J ends lost 4 bases and 1 base, in that order; junction bases with no gene match: 5. The CDR3 totals 14 residues. The CDR3 bases are TGTGCCAGCAGCATAACTAGCGTATCCTACGAGCAGTACTTC. The encoded protein is CASSITSVSYEQYF.

The CDR3 region is CSANGAGDGYTF. CDR3 DNA: TGCAGTGCAAATGGGGCTGGCGATGGCTACACCTTC. This chain joins TRBV20-1 and TRBJ1-2; possibly TRBD1 for D (5 bases). This CDR3 region has 12 residues. Per the germline V gene, CDR1 is DFQATT and CDR2 is SNEGSKA (reference sequence). Deletions cut 6 bases from V and 6 bases from J, with 14 bases between.

This clonotype was counted only a few times. V gene TRBV7-8 combines with J gene TRBJ2-1; the D gene is possibly TRBD2 (6 bases). Germline assignment: CDR1 SGHVS and CDR2 FQNEAQ. Trimming shortened V by 3 bases and J by 0 bases, and 12 bases separated the two germline ends. The CDR3 runs 16 residues. CDR3 region: CASSFKGGSSYNEQFF. For the CDR3, the DNA is TGTGCCAGCAGCTTTAAAGGAGGGAGCTCCTACAATGAGCAGTTCTTC.

The genes are TRBV29-1 and TRBJ2-3; 8 bases are shared with TRBD1. Trimming at V came to 7 bases and at J to 4 bases, leaving 10 bases not matched to a gene. The CDR3 covers 14 residues. Germline V gene lookup returns CDR1 SQVTM and CDR2 ANQGSEA. DNA for the CDR3: TGCAGCGGCGTAGACAGGGGTGGGGCAGATACGCAGTATTTT. Protein product: CSGVDRGGADTQYF.

The chain is built from TRBV4-3 and TRBJ2-1, with D unresolved. This CDR3 region has 15 residues. Trimming shortened V by 0 bases and J by 7 bases, and 13 bases separated the two germline ends. The germline V gene has CDR1 LGHNA and CDR2 YSLEER. The CDR3 sequence is CASSQDWQWGNEQFF. For the CDR3, the DNA is TGCGCCAGCAGCCAAGATTGGCAGTGGGGTAATGAGCAGTTCTTC.

The chain carries TRBV9 and TRBJ2-5; the match to TRBD2 covers 8 bases. CDR3 size: 16 residues. Germline V gene sequence: CDR1 SGDLS, CDR2 YYNGEE. Germline trimming cut 1 base from V and 2 bases from J; bases unmatched to any gene: 7. CDR3 DNA: TGTGCCAGCAGCGTACGGGCTAGCGGGCCTCAAGAGACCCAGTACTTC. It yields the protein CASSVRASGPQETQYF.

Only a few counts were recorded for this clonotype. The chain recombines TRBV20-1 with TRBJ2-1; 7 bases map to TRBD2. The CDR3 spans 14 residues. Trimming cost V 3 bases and J 0 bases; bases outside gene matches: 2. Germline assignment: CDR1 DFQATT and CDR2 SNEGSKA (reference sequence). The CDR3 region has the DNA TGCAGTGCTAGCGGGAGGAGCTCCTACAATGAGCAGTTCTTC. Its protein is CSASGRSSYNEQFF.

This clonotype was counted a few times. This rearrangement joins TRBV7-2 to TRBJ1-5; possible D gene TRBD1, 6 bases. CDR3 size: 13 residues. Per germline, CDR1 SGHTA and CDR2 FQGNSA. The V gene lost 1 base and the J gene lost 9 bases, with 10 bases spanning the gap. The CDR3, as DNA: TGTGCCAGCAGCTTAGGACAGGACGGGCCCCAGCATTTT. This translates into CASSLGQDGPQHF.

V gene TRBV3-1 combines with J gene TRBJ2-7; D perhaps matches TRBD1 (5 bases). The CDR3 sequence is 13 residues long. The ends were cut back, 10 bases at V and 5 bases at J, with 18 bases in the middle. CDR1 LGHDT and CDR2 YNNKEL come from the germline V gene (reference sequence). CDR3 DNA sequence: TGTGCCACCACGCCAAGAGACAGCCACGAGCAGTACTTC. Protein product: CATTPRDSHEQYF.

This clonotype turned up a few times. The chain is built from TRBV7-2 and TRBJ2-4, with 10 bases fitting TRBD1. V dropped 2 bases and J dropped 1; count of bases not matched to a gene: 8. Germline lookup yields CDR1 SGHTA and CDR2 FQGNSA. The CDR3 has 18 residues. The DNA of the CDR3 is TGTGCCAGCAGCTTAATTAGTGGGGACAGGGGTGCCAAAAACATTCAGTACTTC. Protein product: CASSLISGDRGAKNIQYF. The full variable domain, in which reference TRBV7-2 and TRBJ2-4 provide the parts outside the CDR3, is GAGVSQSPSNKVTEKGKDVELRCDPISGHTALYWYRQSLGQGLEFLIYFQGNSAPDKSGLPSDRFSAERTGGSVSTLTIQRTQQEDSAVYLCASSLISGDRGAKNIQYFGAGTRLSVL.

The rearrangement joins TRBV3-1 to TRBJ2-1, with 7 nucleotides matching TRBD2. The CDR3 sequence is 16 residues long. With 0 bases clipped from V and 6 bases from J, the junction kept 8 bases outside the gene matches. Germline loops: CDR1 LGHDT, CDR2 YNNKEL (reference sequence). CDR3: CASSQDPAGSGNEQFF. The CDR3 coding sequence is TGTGCCAGCAGCCAAGATCCAGCGGGATCCGGCAATGAGCAGTTCTTC.

The chain has TRBV20-1 and TRBJ1-2; D not resolved. V lost 2 bases and J 5 bases, leaving 9 bases between the germline ends. This CDR3 comprises 12 residues. Germline values: CDR1 DFQATT, CDR2 SNEGSKA (reference sequence). This CDR3 reads CSARFGVYGYTF. The CDR3 DNA reads TGCAGTGCTAGATTCGGGGTTTATGGCTACACCTTC.

This clonotype was seen only a few times. The rearrangement joins TRBV29-1 to TRBJ2-7; 9 nucleotides agree with TRBD2. The assigned J gene may be wrong: the sequence end matches TRBJ2-5 better. Germline CDR1 and CDR2: SQVTM and ANQGSEA. The CDR3 sequence is 13 residues long. CDR3 sequence: CSVVREGWETQYF. The CDR3, as DNA: TGCAGCGTTGTGCGGGAGGGCTGGGAGACCCAGTACTTC.

This clonotype came up a few times. The V call is TRBV6-5, the J call TRBJ1-2; D possibly corresponds to TRBD1 (5 bases). The CDR3 has 13 residues. Trimming pared 6 bases from V and 6 bases from J, leaving 14 bases between. CDR1 is MNHEY, CDR2 SVGAGI, per germline. CDR3 residues: CASSPTAGNGYTF. In nucleotides, the CDR3 is TGTGCCAGCAGCCCGACAGCCGGGAATGGCTACACCTTC.

This clonotype was counted a few times. The V call is TRBV6-2 or TRBV6-3, the J call TRBJ2-7; no reliable D call. Trimming removed 5 bases at V and 1 base at J, with 12 bases between. This CDR3 region has 14 residues. Looked up from germline, CDR1 is MNHEY and CDR2 is SVGEGT. This CDR3 reads CASSQTYISYEQYF. The CDR3, as DNA: TGTGCCAGCAGTCAAACGTATATTTCCTACGAGCAGTACTTC.

As concerns this clonotype: One end of the junction varies from germline; a read error may be responsible. The genes are TRBV11-2 and TRBJ2-3; 7 bases are shared with TRBD2. Germline V gene data show CDR1 as SGHAT and CDR2 as FQNNGV. The CDR3 length is 16 residues. CDR3 protein: CASSLVVLARTDTRYF. The CDR3 DNA follows: TGTGCCAGCAGCTTAGTCGTACTAGCGAGAACAGATACGCGGTATTTT.

V and J are TRBV4-1 and TRBJ2-7; 7 positions match TRBD1. Germline CDR1 MGHRA, CDR2 YSYEKL. Trimming at V came to 3 bases and at J to 3 bases, leaving 8 bases not matched to a gene. The CDR3 has 15 residues. In DNA form, the CDR3 reads TGCGCCAGCAGCCAGCCGGGACAGCGCTACTACGAGCAGTACTTC. Protein sequence: CASSQPGQRYYEQYF.

Note on this clonotype: A much larger clone is a single base away; this may be a read error. This rearrangement joins TRBV4-2 to TRBJ2-1; 8 positions agree with TRBD2. Germline assignment: CDR1 LGHNA and CDR2 YNFKEQ. CDR3 length: 16 amino acids. The junction had 6 bases not matched to a gene; V was cut back by 0 bases and J by 5 bases. This CDR3 reads CASSQDTSGSHNEQFF. The CDR3 DNA reads TGTGCCAGCAGCCAAGATACTAGCGGTTCCCACAATGAGCAGTTCTTC.

The chain's CDR3 is CASRKIPGRNTEAFF. The CDR3 coding sequence is TGTGCCAGTAGGAAGATCCCGGGGCGGAACACTGAAGCTTTCTTT. The genes are TRBV19 and TRBJ1-1; D might be TRBD1 (5 bases). The germline V gene has CDR1 LNHDA and CDR2 SQIVND (reference sequence). The CDR3 contains 15 residues. The V and J ends lost 6 bases and 1 base respectively, with 15 bases between them.

The chain recombines TRBV6-5 with TRBJ2-3; the match to TRBD1 covers 7 bases. The CDR3 totals 14 residues. V shed 5 bases and J 6 bases; nucleotides not matched to a gene: 8. CDR1 is MNHEY and CDR2 is SVGAGI in the germline V gene. This chain's CDR3 is CASSRQGRSDTQYF. CDR3 nucleotide sequence: TGTGCCAGCAGTAGACAGGGAAGGAGCGATACGCAGTATTTT.

This clonotype was seen more than once but under ten times. The V and J genes are TRBV4-1 and TRBJ1-2; D may be TRBD1 (5 bases). Germline V lookup: CDR1 MGHRA, CDR2 YSYEKL. This CDR3 region has 13 residues. Trimming cost V 0 bases and J 10 bases, with 12 bases left between them. CDR3 nucleotide sequence: TGCGCCAGCAGCCAAGATCCCGGGACGGCCTACACCTTC. Translation: CASSQDPGTAYTF.